Shown below are 27 T cell receptor beta chains from a single sample sequenced in a study of early stage breast cancer tumors. Libraries were prepared by immunoSEQ multiplex PCR; TCRdb keeps only in-frame clonotypes and omits some of them. Of approximately 50,000 clones listed, about three quarters are singletons. The specimen was blood. The receptors derive from a person aged 30 to 39 with breast cancer.

The rearrangement joins TRBV7-6 to TRBJ1-6; weak D call: TRBD1 (6 bases). The V gene's germline CDR1 is SGHVS and CDR2 FNYEAQ. The CDR3 has 16 residues. V gave up 1 base and J gave up 0 bases, with 7 bases separating them. As DNA, the CDR3 is TGTGCCAGCAGCTTAGTAGGGGGCTCCTATAATTCACCCCTCCACTTT. It codes for CASSLVGGSYNSPLHF.

The count of this clone is one. The genes are TRBV2 and TRBJ2-5, with unresolved D. CDR1 and CDR2 (germline): SNHLY, FYNNEI. This CDR3 has 12 amino acids. The V gene lost 1 base and the J gene lost 5 bases, with 5 bases spanning the gap. CDR3 amino acids: CASSEVRETQYF. The CDR3 coding sequence is TGTGCCAGCAGTGAAGTCAGGGAGACCCAGTACTTC.

The V call is TRBV4-1, the J call TRBJ2-2; 8 bases line up with TRBD2. The CDR3 is 16 amino acids. The germline V gene has CDR1 MGHRA and CDR2 YSYEKL. V gave up 3 bases and J gave up 7 bases; unmatched junction bases: 10. The CDR3 spells CASSHHSGIRGGELFF. The CDR3 nucleotides read TGCGCCAGCAGCCACCATAGCGGGATTCGGGGCGGGGAGCTGTTTTTT.

This rearrangement joins TRBV19 to TRBJ1-1; D ambiguous. The germline CDR1 and CDR2 sequences are LNHDA and SQIVND (reference sequence). Trimming took 6 bases from V and 1 from J, leaving 21 bases between them. The CDR3 extends over 17 amino acids. The CDR3 DNA is TGTGCCAGTAGGGAACGACGGCCATCGAAAGCGAACACTGAAGCTTTCTTT. This encodes CASRERRPSKANTEAFF.

This clone turned up a few times. The chain combines TRBV7-2 with TRBJ2-1, with TRBD2 identical over 9 bases. Trimming removed 1 base from V and 3 bases from J; junction bases left unmatched: 7. The germline CDR1 and CDR2 sequences are SGHTA and FQGNSA. The CDR3 loop spans 17 amino acids. CDR3 in amino acids: CASSLEGTSGHYNEQFF. CDR3 sequence (DNA): TGTGCCAGCAGCTTAGAAGGTACTAGCGGGCACTACAATGAGCAGTTCTTC.

The chain links TRBV4-3 to TRBJ2-7, with 10 positions matching TRBD2. The CDR3 extends over 16 amino acids. The trim removed 3 bases at V and 2 bases at J, leaving 7 bases unmatched. Germline CDR1 LGHNA, CDR2 YSLEER. The CDR3 is CASSQGLAGVPYEQYF. The CDR3 DNA follows: TGCGCCAGCAGCCAGGGCCTAGCGGGAGTTCCCTACGAGCAGTACTTC.

This clone was seen just once. The chain recombines TRBV21-1 with TRBJ1-6; the D call in the table, TRBD1, was not verified against the DNA. TRBV21-1 is a listed pseudogene. The CDR3 has 18 residues. Written as DNA, the CDR3 is TGTGCCAGCAGCAAAAGGGGACAGGAGAGGTCCTATAATTCACCCCTCCACTTT. Translation gives CASSKRGQERSYNSPLHF.

The gene calls are TRBV11-1 and TRBJ2-2; TRBD2 agrees at 11 bases. Germline trimming cut 4 bases from V and 4 bases from J; bases unmatched to any gene: 2. There are 15 residues in the CDR3. Germline V CDR1 and CDR2: SGHAT, FQDESV (reference sequence). In nucleotides, the CDR3 is TGTGCCAGCAGCTCTAGCGGGAGGAGCACCGGGGAGCTGTTTTTT. Its protein product is CASSSSGRSTGELFF.

Only one count was recorded for this clone. The rearrangement joins TRBV4-3 to TRBJ2-7; TRBD1 is a possible D gene (5 bases). There are 16 residues in the CDR3. Germline loops: CDR1 LGHNA, CDR2 YSLEER. With 0 bases removed from V and 3 bases from J, the gap between germline ends came to 15 bases. The CDR3 loop is CASSQDPSGIVYEQYF. The CDR3 DNA follows: TGCGCCAGCAGCCAAGATCCCTCAGGGATCGTCTACGAGCAGTACTTC.

This rearrangement joins TRBV6-5 to TRBJ1-2; D is unresolved. CDR1 and CDR2 from the germline V gene are MNHEY and SVGAGI. The CDR3 consists of 15 residues. The V and J ends lost 2 bases and 2 bases respectively, with 12 bases between them. CDR3 protein: CASSYSRTGNYGYTF. In DNA form, the CDR3 reads TGTGCCAGCAGTTACAGCCGGACTGGGAACTATGGCTACACCTTC.

The chain has TRBV2 and TRBJ2-7; no reliable D call. Germline-derived CDR1 and CDR2 are SNHLY and FYNNEI. The CDR3 covers 11 residues. Trimming shortened V by 6 bases and J by 7 bases, and 10 bases separated the two germline ends. The CDR3 loop reads CASRVLGEQYF. CDR3 DNA sequence: TGTGCCAGCAGGGTGTTGGGTGAGCAGTACTTC.

V usage is TRBV29-1 and J usage is TRBJ2-7; TRBD1 aligns across 12 bases. Trimming removed 5 bases from V and 5 bases from J; junction bases left unmatched: 4. The CDR3 is 13 residues long. Germline CDR1 SQVTM, CDR2 ANQGSEA. The CDR3 spells CSVLGQGAHEQYF. DNA for the CDR3: TGCAGCGTTTTGGGACAGGGGGCTCACGAGCAGTACTTC.

The J gene is TRBJ1-2, the V gene TRBV6-4; D perhaps matches TRBD1 (5 bases). This CDR3 has 14 residues. Trimming shortened V by 6 bases and J by 0 bases, and 11 bases separated the two germline ends. In germline, CDR1 is MRHNA, CDR2 SNTAGT. This chain's CDR3 is CASSPGPANYGYTF. DNA of the CDR3: TGTGCCAGCAGCCCAGGGCCAGCTAACTATGGCTACACCTTC.

This clone was recorded a few times. This chain uses TRBV9 with TRBJ2-7, with 14 bases matching TRBD2. The length of the CDR3 is 14 residues. The germline V gene encodes CDR1 SGDLS and CDR2 YYNGEE. V lost 3 bases to trimming and J lost 4 bases; unmatched junction nucleotides: 0. CDR3 loop: CASSGTSGRYEQYF. DNA for the CDR3: TGTGCCAGCAGCGGGACTAGCGGGAGGTACGAGCAGTACTTC.

The CDR3 reads CASSPGQGPPSLNTEAFF. In DNA, the CDR3 is TGTGCCAGCAGCCCCGGACAGGGCCCACCCTCATTAAACACTGAAGCTTTCTTT. The chain carries TRBV11-2 and TRBJ1-1; 8 nucleotides line up with TRBD1. V shed 5 bases, J shed 2 bases, and the junction held 16 bases outside the gene matches. The CDR3 has 18 amino acids. The V gene's germline CDR1 is SGHAT and CDR2 FQNNGV.

The chain has TRBV7-2 and TRBJ1-2; D gene uncertain. Between the trimmed V and J ends, which lost 1 base and 9 bases, there was a span of 12 bases. Germline V CDR1 and CDR2: SGHTA, FQGNSA. There are 13 residues in the CDR3. The CDR3 spells CASSLDLQSRYTF. In nucleotides, the CDR3 is TGTGCCAGCAGCTTAGATCTACAGTCCCGCTACACCTTC.

This clone occurred a few times. J is TRBJ1-1 and V is TRBV9; TRBD1 might be the D (5 bases). This CDR3 contains 14 residues. Trimming shortened V by 0 bases and J by 6 bases, and 12 bases separated the two germline ends. Germline V gives CDR1 SGDLS, CDR2 YYNGEE. CDR3: CASSVGQGRAEAFF. The CDR3 bases are TGTGCCAGCAGCGTAGGCCAGGGACGCGCTGAAGCTTTCTTT.

The gene calls are TRBV4-2 and TRBJ2-1; 11 nucleotides align to TRBD2. The V and J ends lost 4 bases and 5 bases, in that order; junction bases with no gene match: 10. Germline CDR1 and CDR2: LGHNA and YNFKEQ. The CDR3 runs to 17 residues. CDR3 loop: CASSPGLADLNDNEQFF. The CDR3 coding sequence is TGTGCCAGCAGCCCGGGACTAGCGGATCTAAATGACAATGAGCAGTTCTTC.

This clone was seen once. V is TRBV28 and J is TRBJ1-1; D gene unclear. The germline gives CDR1 MDHEN, CDR2 SYDVKM. Trimming removed 3 bases from V and 2 bases from J, with 10 bases in between. The CDR3 runs to 14 residues. The DNA for the CDR3 is TGTGCCAGCAGTTTTCCCCAGTTAAACACTGAAGCTTTCTTT. This sequence encodes CASSFPQLNTEAFF. Together with reference TRBV28 and TRBJ1-1, the CDR3 gives the full variable domain: DVKVTQSSRYLVKRTGEKVFLECVQDMDHENMFWYRQDPGLGLRLIYFSYDVKMKEKGDIPEGYSVSREKKERFSLILESASTNQTSMYLCASSFPQLNTEAFFGQGTRLTVV.

This clone was picked up one time. CDR3 DNA: TGCGCCAGCAGCCACCTACAGGGGACAGCCGGCAGTGAGCAGTTCTTC. This encodes CASSHLQGTAGSEQFF. The chain uses TRBV5-1 and TRBJ2-1; 7 nucleotides match TRBD1. The CDR3 consists of 16 residues. V lost 4 bases, J lost 9 bases, and 16 bases stayed unmatched. From germline, CDR1 is SGHRS and CDR2 YFSETQ.

This rearrangement joins TRBV6-4 to TRBJ2-2; D possibly corresponds to TRBD2 (5 bases). The CDR3 is 15 residues long. Germline V gives CDR1 MRHNA, CDR2 SNTAGT. The germline V and J ends were trimmed by 2 bases and 7 bases, with 14 bases remaining between them. The CDR3, as DNA: TGTGCCAGCAGTGACCCCAGCCGGGAAGGCGGGGAGCTGTTTTTT. Protein: CASSDPSREGGELFF.

The rearrangement uses TRBV11-2 and TRBJ2-4; unclear D gene. The CDR3 consists of 14 residues. Trimming cost V 4 bases and J 5 bases, with 12 bases left between them. CDR1 is SGHAT and CDR2 is FQNNGV in the germline V gene. DNA of the CDR3: TGTGCCAGCAGCTCGTCGTATTCCGAAAACATTCAGTACTTC. Protein: CASSSSYSENIQYF.

The chain is built from TRBV5-4 and TRBJ2-7; a weak D match, TRBD2 (6 bases). This CDR3 has 15 amino acids. Germline V gene sequence: CDR1 SGHNT, CDR2 YYREEE (reference sequence). Trimming shortened V by 2 bases and J by 11 bases, and 23 bases separated the two germline ends. CDR3 sequence (DNA): TGTGCCAGCAGCTTTATCGGGAGCCGGGCCTTAGGGGAGTACTTC. Encoded protein: CASSFIGSRALGEYF.

The gene calls are TRBV30 and TRBJ1-2; D possibly corresponds to TRBD1 (6 bases). CDR1 and CDR2 (germline): GTSNPN, SVGIG (reference sequence). V gave up 5 bases and J gave up 8 bases, with 12 bases separating them. There are 11 residues in the CDR3. In DNA form, the CDR3 reads TGTGCCTGGGGCCCAGGGGCCGGCTACACCTTC. The encoded protein is CAWGPGAGYTF.

The chain employs TRBV6-1 and TRBJ2-1, with no clear D. The germline V gene encodes CDR1 MNHNS and CDR2 SASEGT. This CDR3 contains 12 residues. Between the trimmed V and J ends, which lost 6 bases and 5 bases, there was a span of 8 bases. CDR3 in amino acids: CASSPRNNEQFF. As DNA, the CDR3 is TGTGCCAGCAGCCCTAGAAACAATGAGCAGTTCTTC.

This CDR3 reads CATGASRSSYNEQFF. The CDR3 DNA reads as TGCGCCACTGGAGCTAGCCGTAGCTCCTACAATGAGCAGTTCTTC. The rearrangement uses TRBV4-1 and TRBJ2-1; D may be TRBD2 (5 bases). Germline V gives CDR1 MGHRA, CDR2 YSYEKL. V lost 10 bases, J lost 0 bases, and 16 bases lay in between. The CDR3 length is 15 residues.

The gene calls are TRBV7-3 and TRBJ2-3; D call uncertain. This CDR3 is 13 amino acids long. Looked up from germline, CDR1 is SGHTA and CDR2 is FQGTGA. With 5 bases removed from V and 1 base from J, the gap between germline ends came to 7 bases. The CDR3 region has the DNA TGTGCCAGCAGCGGCCCGGGCACAGATACGCAGTATTTT. Translated: CASSGPGTDTQYF. The variable domain in full, completed from reference TRBV7-3 and TRBJ2-3, reads GAGVSQTPSNKVTEKGKYVELRCDPISGHTALYWYRQSLGQGPEFLIYFQGTGAADDSGLPNDRFFAVRPEGSVSTLKIQRTERGDSAVYLCASSGPGTDTQYFGPGTRLTVL.